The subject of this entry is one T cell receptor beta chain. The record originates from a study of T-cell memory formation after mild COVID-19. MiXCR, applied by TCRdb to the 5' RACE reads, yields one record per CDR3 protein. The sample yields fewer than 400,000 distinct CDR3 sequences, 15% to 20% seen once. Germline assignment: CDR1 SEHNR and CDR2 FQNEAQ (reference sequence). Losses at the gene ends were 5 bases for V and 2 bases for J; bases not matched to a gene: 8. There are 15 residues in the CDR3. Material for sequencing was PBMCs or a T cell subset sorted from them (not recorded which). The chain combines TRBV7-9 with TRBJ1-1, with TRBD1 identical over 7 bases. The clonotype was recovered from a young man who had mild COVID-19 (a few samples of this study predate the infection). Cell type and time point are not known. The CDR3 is CASSLGEGANTEAFF. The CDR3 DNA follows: TGTGCCAGCAGCCTAGGGGAGGGGGCCAACACTGAAGCTTTCTTT. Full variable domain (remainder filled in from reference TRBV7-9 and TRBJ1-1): DTGVSQNPRHKITKRGQNVTFRCDPISEHNRLYWYRQTLGQGPEFLTYFQNEAQLEKSRLLSDRFSAERPKGSFSTLEIQRTEQGDSAMYLCASSLGEGANTEAFFGQGTRLTVV.